The 17 T cell receptor beta chains below were found in one sample sequenced in a study of blood T cell repertoires in COVID-19. Method: immunoSEQ multiplex PCR; TCRdb's copy keeps in-frame clones and lacks some. The sample includes under 450,000 clones, more than 85% of them seen just once. The material sequenced was PBMCs or T cells enriched from blood (not recorded which). The receptors come from a woman under 40 who had recovered from COVID-19.

J is TRBJ2-7 and V is TRBV14, with TRBD2 as a possible D gene (5 bases). CDR3 length: 13 amino acids. Trimming shortened V by 4 bases and J by 6 bases, and 13 bases separated the two germline ends. CDR1 SGHDN and CDR2 FVKESK come from the germline V gene. CDR3 region: CASSRGLAREQYF. The DNA for the CDR3 is TGTGCCAGCAGCCGTGGACTCGCGCGCGAGCAGTACTTC.

This clone showed up just a few times. This sample includes further DNA sequences coding for the same CDR3. The chain carries TRBV6-5 and TRBJ1-1; tentative D call: TRBD1 (6 bases). The CDR3 consists of 13 residues. CDR1 MNHEY and CDR2 SVGAGI come from the germline V gene. V lost 6 bases, J lost 1 base, and 9 bases lay in between. The CDR3 sequence: CASRLQGNTEAFF. The CDR3 DNA reads TGTGCCAGCAGACTACAGGGGAACACTGAAGCTTTCTTT.

V and J are TRBV27 and TRBJ2-1; TRBD2 matches 13 bases. The CDR3 spans 16 residues. Germline values: CDR1 MNHEY, CDR2 SMNVEV (reference sequence). Trimming removed 6 bases from V and 8 bases from J; junction bases left unmatched: 10. This CDR3 reads CASRSAGLAGVYEQFF. DNA for the CDR3: TGTGCCAGCAGGAGTGCCGGACTAGCGGGAGTCTATGAGCAGTTCTTC.

This chain connects TRBV10-3 to TRBJ1-1; D is perhaps TRBD1 (6 bases). This CDR3 has 13 residues. V was clipped by 7 bases and J by 2 bases, with 11 bases between them. CDR1 ENHRY and CDR2 SYGVKD come from the germline V gene. CDR3 protein: CAITRDINTEAFF. CDR3 nucleotides: TGTGCCATCACTCGGGACATTAACACTGAAGCTTTCTTT.

V usage is TRBV30 and J usage is TRBJ1-2; D is undetermined. This CDR3 is built from 13 residues. Trimming took 0 bases from V and 1 from J, leaving 6 bases between them. The germline V gene has CDR1 GTSNPN and CDR2 SVGIG (reference sequence). CDR3 protein: CAWSVSVNYGYTF. In nucleotides, the CDR3 is TGTGCCTGGAGTGTATCGGTTAACTATGGCTACACCTTC.

V usage is TRBV12-5 and J usage is TRBJ1-5, with D perhaps TRBD1 (6 bases). Germline CDR1 reads LGHNT; CDR2 reads FRNRAP. The CDR3 has 14 residues. Trimming shortened V by 1 base and J by 6 bases, and 10 bases separated the two germline ends. CDR3 protein: CASGLGRDTQPQHF. In DNA form, the CDR3 reads TGTGCTAGTGGTTTGGGCCGGGACACTCAGCCCCAGCATTTT.

The gene calls are TRBV10-3 and TRBJ2-5; TRBD2 is a possible D gene (5 bases). CDR1 and CDR2 from the germline V gene are ENHRY and SYGVKD. This CDR3 is built from 16 residues. Trimming left V 2 bases short and J 2 bases short, with 15 bases between. The CDR3 DNA follows: TGTGCCATCAGTGAGGGGTTCGGAGGAGAACAAGAGACCCAGTACTTC. As protein: CAISEGFGGEQETQYF.

This clone was picked up one time. The chain links TRBV28 to TRBJ1-5, with TRBD1 matching 9 bases. Germline CDR1 MDHEN, CDR2 SYDVKM. The CDR3 runs to 16 residues. With V trimmed by 6 bases and J by 6 bases, 12 bases remained unmatched. CDR3 loop: CASSVKGTGGSQPQHF. The CDR3 bases are TGTGCCAGCAGCGTTAAGGGAACAGGGGGCAGTCAGCCCCAGCATTTT.

V is TRBV19 and J is TRBJ1-5; D ambiguous. The CDR3 contains 13 residues. The V gene lost 7 bases and the J gene lost 2 bases, with 9 bases spanning the gap. Germline V CDR1 and CDR2: LNHDA, SQIVND (reference sequence). CDR3 residues: CASNPRGNQPQHF. In nucleotides, the CDR3 is TGTGCCAGTAACCCTCGGGGCAATCAGCCCCAGCATTTT.

The CDR3 bases are TGTGCCAGCAGTTCCTTACAGGGGAGGAGAAACACCATATATTTT. This codes for CASSSLQGRRNTIYF. The V call is TRBV28, the J call TRBJ1-3; 7 bases fit TRBD1. In germline, CDR1 is MDHEN, CDR2 SYDVKM. The J segment lost 5 bases and the V segment lost 4 bases, leaving 8 bases of the junction unmatched. There are 15 residues in the CDR3. The full variable domain, rest sourced from reference TRBV28 and TRBJ1-3, is DVKVTQSSRYLVKRTGEKVFLECVQDMDHENMFWYRQDPGLGLRLIYFSYDVKMKEKGDIPEGYSVSREKKERFSLILESASTNQTSMYLCASSSLQGRRNTIYFGEGSWLTVV.

Here the CDR3 reads CASSVEDRAYEKLFF. The DNA of the CDR3 is TGTGCCAGCAGCGTAGAGGACAGGGCTTATGAAAAACTGTTTTTT. The chain is built from TRBV9 and TRBJ1-4; TRBD1 matches at 8 bases. This CDR3 spans 15 amino acids. Germline trimming cut 0 bases from V and 6 bases from J; bases unmatched to any gene: 4. CDR1 is SGDLS, CDR2 YYNGEE, per germline.

The gene calls are TRBV13 and TRBJ2-3; D may be TRBD1 (6 bases). In germline, CDR1 is PRHDT, CDR2 FYEKMQ (reference sequence). V was shortened by 4 bases and J by 6 bases, with 14 bases between the two germline ends. The CDR3 consists of 14 residues. The CDR3 spells CASSSSGAGDTQYF. CDR3 in DNA: TGTGCCAGCAGCTCGTCAGGGGCAGGCGATACGCAGTATTTT.

The CDR3, as DNA: TGTGCCAGCCGAAGTGCGAGCAATCAGCCCCAGCATTTT. This encodes CASRSASNQPQHF. This sequence joins TRBV7-2 and TRBJ1-5; D ambiguous. Per germline, CDR1 SGHTA and CDR2 FQGNSA. Deletions cut 8 bases from V and 1 base from J, with 9 bases between. This CDR3 has 13 amino acids.

The chain combines TRBV5-6 with TRBJ1-2, with D perhaps matching TRBD1 (5 bases). Germline V CDR1 and CDR2: SGHDT, YYEEEE. V lost 1 base and J 6 bases, leaving 13 bases between the germline ends. The CDR3 length is 14 residues. The CDR3: CASSLNMGGNGYTF. The CDR3 DNA is TGTGCCAGCAGCTTGAACATGGGGGGGAATGGCTACACCTTC.

This chain connects TRBV6-5 to TRBJ2-5; 9 bases agree with TRBD1. The length of the CDR3 is 16 residues. Germline CDR1 and CDR2: MNHEY and SVGAGI. The junction had 6 bases not matched to a gene; V was cut back by 0 bases and J by 4 bases. The chain's CDR3 is CASSYSYRGLGETQYF. CDR3 nucleotides: TGTGCCAGCAGTTACTCCTACAGGGGGCTGGGAGAGACCCAGTACTTC.

The V and J genes are TRBV28 and TRBJ2-5, with 7 bases identical to TRBD1. The V gene end was trimmed by 6 bases and the J gene end by 5 bases; junction bases not matched to a gene: 12. The germline V gene encodes CDR1 MDHEN and CDR2 SYDVKM. The length of the CDR3 is 15 residues. The DNA for the CDR3 is TGTGCCAGCAGCCCCCCCGTACAGGGGACGGAGACCCAGTACTTC. It encodes CASSPPVQGTETQYF.

This chain links TRBV7-6 with TRBJ1-1; 7 bases agree with TRBD1. The V segment lost 1 base and the J segment 6 bases; nucleotides outside the gene matches: 11. Looked up from germline, CDR1 is SGHVS and CDR2 is FNYEAQ. CDR3 length: 16 amino acids. The CDR3 sequence is CASSLEADRAAPEAFF. DNA for the CDR3: TGTGCCAGCAGCTTAGAAGCCGACAGGGCCGCCCCTGAAGCTTTCTTT.